This T cell receptor beta chain was recorded in a study of technical replicates of blood from several donors. The V end lost 1 base, the J end lost 4 bases, and 10 bases lay between the germline ends. This CDR3 is built from 14 residues. Germline V gives CDR1 MGHRA, CDR2 YSYEKL. Sequenced by immunoSEQ multiplex PCR; TCRdb stores in-frame clones only, minus some. The table records tens of thousands of clones, roughly 89% of them present only once. The TCR comes from a human donor in good health. Some clones in this sample may be carry-over from other donors' samples. The rearrangement links TRBV4-1 to TRBJ1-2; D remains ambiguous. Sequencing was performed on PBMCs. The CDR3 DNA sequence: TGCGCCAGCAGCCAAGGTGACAACGGCTATGGCTACACCTTC. Protein: CASSQGDNGYGYTF.